This entry lists 10 T cell receptor beta chains sequenced from one sample in a study of T cell responses to AZD1222 COVID-19 vaccine. Method: immunoSEQ multiplex PCR; TCRdb's copy keeps in-frame clones and lacks some. The table records 150,000 to 200,000 clones, 87% of them present only once. Sample: peripheral blood, taken on day 0 of MenACWY control vaccination. These receptors came from an adult in good health.

This chain uses TRBV19 with TRBJ2-1; no reliable D call. V was shortened by 8 bases and J by 2 bases, with 13 bases between the two germline ends. CDR1 and CDR2 (germline): LNHDA, SQIVND (reference sequence). The length of the CDR3 is 14 residues. CDR3 in amino acids: CASRVTYTYNEQFF. The CDR3 nucleotides read TGTGCCAGTCGTGTGACGTATACCTACAATGAGCAGTTCTTC.

This clone appeared many times. The chain couples TRBV25-1 to TRBJ2-1; 11 bases agree with TRBD2. The V and J ends lost 4 bases and 4 bases, in that order; junction bases with no gene match: 6. There are 16 residues in the CDR3. Germline CDR1 reads MGHDK; CDR2 reads SYGVNS. CDR3 protein: CASSVTGLAVYNEQFF. The CDR3 coding sequence is TGTGCCAGCAGTGTAACGGGACTAGCGGTATACAATGAGCAGTTCTTC.

The chain carries TRBV2 and TRBJ1-6; D unclear. V dropped 4 bases and J dropped 0 bases, with 10 bases sitting between them. The germline V gene encodes CDR1 SNHLY and CDR2 FYNNEI. The CDR3 extends over 16 amino acids. For the CDR3, the DNA is TGTGCCAGCAGTGGGCCCCAGAGCTCCTATAATTCACCCCTCCACTTT. Amino acids: CASSGPQSSYNSPLHF.

J is TRBJ2-2 and V is TRBV6-2 or TRBV6-3; D gene unclear. Between the trimmed V and J ends, which lost 4 bases and 5 bases, there was a span of 2 bases. The CDR3 length is 11 residues. Germline-derived CDR1 and CDR2 are MNHEY and SVGEGT. CDR3 DNA: TGTGCCAGCAGTTTTACCGGGGAGCTGTTTTTT. Amino acid sequence: CASSFTGELFF.

This chain links TRBV6-5 with TRBJ2-7, with D uncertain. Trimming stripped 9 bases from V and 3 bases from J, with 21 bases between. In germline, CDR1 is MNHEY, CDR2 SVGAGI. The CDR3 runs 15 residues. CDR3 sequence reads: CASELPDNIVYEQYF. CDR3 in DNA: TGTGCCAGTGAACTACCAGACAACATCGTCTACGAGCAGTACTTC.

Turning to this clone: One junction end disagrees with the germline gene, perhaps due to a read error. V is TRBV10-3 and J is TRBJ2-7; D remains unclear. The CDR3 is 11 residues long. CDR1 and CDR2 (germline): ENHRY, SYGVKD. The CDR3 sequence is CAISGSSEQYF. For the CDR3, the DNA is TGTGCCATCAGCGGCTCCTCCGAGCAGTACTTC.

This chain connects TRBV27 to TRBJ1-2; 7 bases fit TRBD1. The ends lost 6 bases at V and 1 base at J; junction bases unmatched: 11. The CDR3 consists of 16 residues. Germline V CDR1 and CDR2: MNHEY, SMNVEV (reference sequence). CDR3: CASSGITGQFNYGYTF. The CDR3 DNA follows: TGTGCCAGCAGCGGAATTACGGGACAGTTTAACTATGGCTACACCTTC.

A remark on this clone: At the DNA level, this CDR3 is encoded by other sequences in the same sample as well. The CDR3 loop reads CASSLLGNTEAFF. The CDR3 DNA follows: TGTGCCAGCAGTTTATTGGGGAACACTGAAGCTTTCTTT. V usage is TRBV28 and J usage is TRBJ1-1; D call uncertain. The V gene lost 1 base and the J gene lost 1 base, with 4 bases spanning the gap. Germline CDR1 is MDHEN and CDR2 is SYDVKM. The CDR3 has 13 residues.

V gene TRBV6-1 combines with J gene TRBJ1-5, with D hard to call. The ends were cut back, 3 bases at V and 0 bases at J, with 6 bases in the middle. Per germline, CDR1 MNHNS and CDR2 SASEGT. The CDR3 has 14 residues. CDR3 protein: CASSDGYSNQPQHF. The CDR3, as DNA: TGTGCCAGCAGTGATGGGTATAGCAATCAGCCCCAGCATTTT.

This clone was detected only a few times. This sample includes further DNA sequences coding for the same CDR3. The chain carries TRBV5-1 and TRBJ2-3; D is ambiguous. V gave up 2 bases and J gave up 3 bases, with 4 bases separating them. The CDR3 has 12 amino acids. Per the germline V gene, CDR1 is SGHRS and CDR2 is YFSETQ. Written as DNA, the CDR3 is TGCGCCAGCAGCTTTTCGACAGATACGCAGTATTTT. It translates to CASSFSTDTQYF.